This TCR beta chain was recovered during a study of beta chain features in type 1 diabetes. Study findings and constraints: A moderate, significant TCRB CDR3 shortening appeared in type 1 diabetes across four CD4+ subsets. Naive, central memory and regulatory TCRB repertoires appeared more similar among patients than healthy donors.

The V end was cut by 5 bases, the J end by 4 bases, with 13 bases between. The germline V gene has CDR1 PRHDT and CDR2 FYEKMQ (reference sequence). This CDR3 has 14 amino acids. Since all of the isolated RNA was reverse transcribed, expressed TCRB transcripts were what got sequenced. Sequencing was performed with immunoSEQ multiplex PCR; in TCRdb, only in-frame clones are kept and a portion is missing. The sample records fewer than 350,000 clones, approximately 15% being singletons. Donors underwent one heparinised blood draw, around 120 mL on average. Sorting with CD45RO/CCR7/CD25/CD127/CD95/CD27 yielded naive, central memory, regulatory and stem-like memory CD4+ cells. Without exception, sorted populations had purity beyond 98%. This clone was observed a handful of times. The antigen is unknown.

The sequence derives from a man aged 18-30 years with type 1 diabetes. The sequencing sample was made of naive CD4+ T cells from blood. The chain carries TRBV13 and TRBJ2-3, with D uncertain. CDR3 sequence: CASSPRGFADTQYF. CDR3 bases: TGTGCCAGCAGCCCAAGAGGATTTGCAGATACGCAGTATTTT.